Each of the 21 T cell receptor beta chains below was sequenced from the same sample in a study of blood T cell repertoires in COVID-19. This table comes from immunoSEQ multiplex PCR, and its TCRdb copy is limited to in-frame clones, with some not included. In the table there are roughly 700,000 clones, 90% of which are singletons. Input material: peripheral blood. The receptors come from a woman aged 18-29 years with acute or convalescent COVID-19.

The rearrangement joins TRBV24-1 to TRBJ2-3; TRBD1 matches at 9 bases. J lost 0 bases, V lost 0 bases, and 0 bases had no gene match. CDR1 and CDR2 from the germline V gene are KGHDR and SFDVKD. There are 16 residues in the CDR3. The CDR3 reads CATSDLGTGSTDTQYF. Here the CDR3 DNA reads TGTGCCACCAGTGATTTGGGGACAGGGAGCACAGATACGCAGTATTTT.

This sequence joins TRBV7-2 and TRBJ1-5, with D perhaps TRBD1 (6 bases). The CDR3 length is 15 residues. Germline CDR1 reads SGHTA; CDR2 reads FQGNSA. Trimming stripped 0 bases from V and 2 bases from J, with 8 bases between. For the CDR3, the DNA is TGTGCCAGCAGCTTAGCCAGGGGCCGCAATCAGCCCCAGCATTTT. It codes for CASSLARGRNQPQHF.

This clone has only a few counts. The sample holds other DNA sequences that translate to the same CDR3. The chain links TRBV5-1 to TRBJ1-1, with 7 positions matching TRBD1. J lost 1 base, V lost 0 bases, and 0 bases had no gene match. This CDR3 has 14 amino acids. The germline V gene has CDR1 SGHRS and CDR2 YFSETQ. Here the CDR3 reads CASSLGTGNTEAFF. The CDR3, as DNA: TGCGCCAGCAGCTTGGGGACAGGGAACACTGAAGCTTTCTTT.

The chain joins TRBV4-3 to TRBJ2-1, with TRBD1 as a possible D gene (5 bases). CDR1 and CDR2 (germline): LGHNA, YSLEER. V was trimmed by 0 bases and J by 4 bases, leaving 13 bases between them. This CDR3 region has 16 residues. CDR3 sequence (DNA): TGCGCCAGCAGCCAAGATCTAAGGACACTTTACAATGAGCAGTTCTTC. Translating it yields CASSQDLRTLYNEQFF.

The rearrangement links TRBV21-1 to TRBJ2-4; the table names TRBD1, a call not compared with the DNA. TRBV21-1 is designated a pseudogene. The CDR3 is 15 residues long. In DNA, the CDR3 is TGTGCCAGCCCTACCCGGACAGGGGGCGGAAACATTCAGTACTTC. Residues: CASPTRTGGGNIQYF.

The V call is TRBV6-2 or TRBV6-3, the J call TRBJ2-2; TRBD2 aligns across 9 bases. The junction had 4 bases not matched to a gene; V was cut back by 2 bases and J by 6 bases. The CDR3 is 15 amino acids. CDR1 MNHEY and CDR2 SVGEGT come from the germline V gene. The CDR3, as DNA: TGTGCCAGCAGTTACGACGCGGGGGGGGCCGGGGAGCTGTTTTTT. It encodes CASSYDAGGAGELFF.

This chain uses TRBV11-2 with TRBJ2-7; tentatively, D is TRBD1 (6 bases). Germline values: CDR1 SGHAT, CDR2 FQNNGV. This CDR3 has 16 amino acids. Trimming stripped 3 bases from V and 7 bases from J, with 22 bases between. CDR3 in amino acids: CASSLNRETPAGEQYF. The CDR3, as DNA: TGTGCCAGCAGCTTGAACAGGGAAACCCCCGCAGGGGAGCAGTACTTC.

This chain uses TRBV6-4 with TRBJ2-3; a weak D match, TRBD2 (5 bases). The V gene's germline CDR1 is MRHNA and CDR2 SNTAGT. The CDR3 sequence is 17 residues long. V shed 0 bases and J shed 2 bases, with 15 bases lying between them. CDR3 bases: TGTGCCAGCAGTGACTCAAGCGGCCCTTCTGACACAGATACGCAGTATTTT. Its protein product is CASSDSSGPSDTDTQYF.

Only a few counts were recorded for this clone. The V gene is TRBV4-3, the J gene TRBJ1-1, with 11 bases fitting TRBD1. Germline V lookup: CDR1 LGHNA, CDR2 YSLEER. This CDR3 has 17 amino acids. The trim removed 0 bases at V and 10 bases at J, leaving 13 bases unmatched. The chain's CDR3 is CASSQDFNGQGAVVAFF. The CDR3 DNA sequence: TGCGCCAGCAGCCAAGATTTTAACGGACAGGGGGCAGTAGTAGCTTTCTTT.

The rearrangement links TRBV24-1 to TRBJ2-1; 16 bases agree with TRBD2. V shed 3 bases and J 9 bases; nucleotides not matched to a gene: 16. The CDR3 covers 20 residues. CDR1 is KGHDR and CDR2 is SFDVKD in the germline V gene. The CDR3 loop is CATSDPTGTSGGVPFGEQFF. Written as DNA, the CDR3 is TGTGCCACCAGTGATCCTACTGGGACTAGCGGGGGGGTTCCGTTTGGTGAGCAGTTCTTC.

The rearrangement uses TRBV4-1 and TRBJ1-3; D possibly corresponds to TRBD1 (5 bases). The germline V gene encodes CDR1 MGHRA and CDR2 YSYEKL. V was cut by 1 base and J by 4 bases, with 11 bases left in between. CDR3 length equals 15 residues. The CDR3 reads CASSQVETAGNTIYF. The CDR3 nucleotides are TGCGCCAGCAGCCAAGTGGAGACAGCCGGAAACACCATATATTTT.

V usage is TRBV6-4 and J usage is TRBJ1-4; the match to TRBD1 covers 9 bases. The CDR3 totals 16 residues. Germline loops: CDR1 MRHNA, CDR2 SNTAGT. V lost 2 bases to trimming and J lost 7 bases; unmatched junction nucleotides: 8. The CDR3 nucleotides are TGTGCCAGCAGTGACCTCCCGGGACAGGGCACTGAAAAACTGTTTTTT. Translated, it gives CASSDLPGQGTEKLFF.

The chain employs TRBV14 and TRBJ2-5, with 9 bases matching TRBD1. Unmatched junction bases numbered 4, after V lost 3 bases and J lost 5 bases. The CDR3 spans 14 residues. CDR1 and CDR2 from the germline V gene are SGHDN and FVKESK. The CDR3 loop reads CASSHRTGEETQYF. CDR3 bases: TGTGCCAGCAGCCACCGGACAGGGGAGGAGACCCAGTACTTC.

This clone was seen once. The J gene is TRBJ1-1, the V gene TRBV19; D possibly corresponds to TRBD1 (5 bases). Trimming shortened V by 5 bases and J by 10 bases, and 17 bases separated the two germline ends. This CDR3 is built from 13 residues. Germline CDR1 LNHDA, CDR2 SQIVND (reference sequence). CDR3 sequence (DNA): TGTGCCAGTAGTTCCCTAGGGGTCGCAGTAGCTTTCTTT. Translated: CASSSLGVAVAFF.

This chain joins TRBV5-1 and TRBJ1-2; 9 bases map to TRBD1. The CDR3 length is 13 residues. Per the germline V gene, CDR1 is SGHRS and CDR2 is YFSETQ. Trimming at V came to 4 bases and at J to 6 bases, leaving 4 bases not matched to a gene. The CDR3 reads CASSMGQGHGYTF. The CDR3, as DNA: TGCGCCAGCAGCATGGGACAGGGCCATGGCTACACCTTC. Combining the CDR3 with reference TRBV5-1 and TRBJ1-2 gives the whole variable domain KAGVTQTPRYLIKTRGQQVTLSCSPISGHRSVSWYQQTPGQGLQFLFEYFSETQRNKGNFPGRFSGRQFSNSRSEMNVSTLELGDSALYLCASSMGQGHGYTFGSGTRLTVV.

The V call is TRBV5-1, the J call TRBJ1-6, with D perhaps TRBD1 (5 bases). Germline-derived CDR1 and CDR2 are SGHRS and YFSETQ. The V and J ends lost 0 bases and 9 bases respectively, with 10 bases between them. This CDR3 has 14 residues. CDR3 region: CASSLVQGSSPLHF. The CDR3 DNA is TGCGCCAGCAGCTTGGTCCAGGGCAGTTCACCCCTCCACTTT.

This chain connects TRBV29-1 to TRBJ2-7; TRBD1 aligns across 10 bases. Germline V gene data show CDR1 as SQVTM and CDR2 as ANQGSEA. The CDR3 sequence is 15 residues long. The J segment lost 6 bases and the V segment lost 7 bases, leaving 15 bases of the junction unmatched. The CDR3 nucleotides read TGCAGCGCTGCGCGGGGCGGGACAGGGGACCGCGAGCAGTACTTC. Amino acids: CSAARGGTGDREQYF.

The gene calls are TRBV6-4 and TRBJ1-1; weak D call: TRBD1 (5 bases). The germline CDR1 and CDR2 sequences are MRHNA and SNTAGT. This CDR3 is 16 amino acids long. Deletions cut 6 bases from V and 4 bases from J, with 21 bases between. CDR3 residues: CASSPGTSGHVTEAFF. CDR3 nucleotides: TGTGCCAGCAGCCCCGGGACTTCTGGACATGTCACTGAAGCTTTCTTT.

V and J are TRBV18 and TRBJ1-2; D not resolved. Germline lookup yields CDR1 KGHSH and CDR2 LQKENI. The ends were cut back, 0 bases at V and 2 bases at J, with 10 bases in the middle. This CDR3 contains 15 residues. The CDR3 bases are TGTGCCAGCTCACCACCGAGTTACTCCAACTATGGCTACACCTTC. Translated, it gives CASSPPSYSNYGYTF.

The V gene is TRBV30, the J gene TRBJ1-5; D may be TRBD1 (5 bases). V was clipped by 1 base and J by 0 bases, with 10 bases between them. Germline V CDR1 and CDR2: GTSNPN, SVGIG (reference sequence). The CDR3 length is 15 residues. The CDR3 is CAWSAGQHSNQPQHF. The CDR3 DNA reads TGTGCCTGGAGTGCCGGACAACATAGCAATCAGCCCCAGCATTTT.

The J gene is TRBJ2-1, the V gene TRBV4-1; a weak D match, TRBD1 (6 bases). The germline CDR1 and CDR2 sequences are MGHRA and YSYEKL. This CDR3 contains 16 residues. V lost 3 bases and J 4 bases, leaving 16 bases between the germline ends. CDR3 DNA sequence: TGCGCCAGCAGCCACGGCCGGGACACAAAATACAATGAGCAGTTCTTC. This sequence encodes CASSHGRDTKYNEQFF.